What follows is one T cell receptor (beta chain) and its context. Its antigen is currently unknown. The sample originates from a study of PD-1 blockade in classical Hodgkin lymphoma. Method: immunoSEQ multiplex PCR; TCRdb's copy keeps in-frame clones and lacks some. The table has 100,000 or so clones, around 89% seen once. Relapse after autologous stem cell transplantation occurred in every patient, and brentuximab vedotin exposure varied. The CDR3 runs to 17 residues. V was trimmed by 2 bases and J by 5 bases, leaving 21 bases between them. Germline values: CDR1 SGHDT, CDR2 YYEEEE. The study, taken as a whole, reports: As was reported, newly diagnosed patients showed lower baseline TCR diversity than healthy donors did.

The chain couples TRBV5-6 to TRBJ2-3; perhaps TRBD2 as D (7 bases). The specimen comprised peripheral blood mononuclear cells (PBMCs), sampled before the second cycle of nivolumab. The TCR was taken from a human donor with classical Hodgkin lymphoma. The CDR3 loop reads CASSFEGGHQRIDTQYF. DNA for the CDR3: TGTGCCAGCAGCTTTGAGGGGGGGCATCAGCGGATAGATACGCAGTATTTT.